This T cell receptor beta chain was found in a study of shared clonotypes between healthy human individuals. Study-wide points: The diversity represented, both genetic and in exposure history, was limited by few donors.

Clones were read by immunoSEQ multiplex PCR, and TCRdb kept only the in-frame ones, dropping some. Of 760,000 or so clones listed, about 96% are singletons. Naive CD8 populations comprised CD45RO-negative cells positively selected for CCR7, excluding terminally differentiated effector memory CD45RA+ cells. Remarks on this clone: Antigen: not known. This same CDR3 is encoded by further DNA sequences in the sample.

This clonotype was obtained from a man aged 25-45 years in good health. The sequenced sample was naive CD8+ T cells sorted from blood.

CDR3 in amino acids: CASSLVSEQYF. CDR3 nucleotides: TGTGCCAGCAGCTTAGTTTCCGAGCAGTACTTC. This rearrangement joins TRBV11-2 to TRBJ2-7; D unclear. CDR1 is SGHAT, CDR2 FQNNGV, per germline. V lost 1 base to trimming and J lost 6 bases, with 4 bases between them. The CDR3 sequence is 11 residues long.